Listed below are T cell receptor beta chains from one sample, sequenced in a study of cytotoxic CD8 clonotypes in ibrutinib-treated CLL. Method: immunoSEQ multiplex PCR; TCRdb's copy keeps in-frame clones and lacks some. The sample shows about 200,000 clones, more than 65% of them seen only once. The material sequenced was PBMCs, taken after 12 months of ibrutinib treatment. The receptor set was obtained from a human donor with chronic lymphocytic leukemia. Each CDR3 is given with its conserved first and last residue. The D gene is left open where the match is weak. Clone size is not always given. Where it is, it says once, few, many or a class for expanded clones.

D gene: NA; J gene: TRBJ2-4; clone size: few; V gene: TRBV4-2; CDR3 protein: CASSQETQGRDIQYF; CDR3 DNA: TGTGCCAGCAGCCAAGAGACTCAGGGGAGGGACATTCAGTACTTC
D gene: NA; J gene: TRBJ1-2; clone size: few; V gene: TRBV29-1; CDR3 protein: CSVGGYTF; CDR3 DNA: TGCAGCGTTGGCGGCTACACCTTC
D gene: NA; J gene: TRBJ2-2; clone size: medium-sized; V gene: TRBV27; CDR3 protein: CASSPLASNTGELFF; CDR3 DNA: TGTGCCAGCAGTCCACTGGCGTCGAACACCGGGGAGCTGTTTTTT
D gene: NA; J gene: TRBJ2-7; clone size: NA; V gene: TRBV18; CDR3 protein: CASSSSRDNSYEQYF; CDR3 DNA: TGTGCCAGCTCATCGTCGAGAGATAACTCCTACGAGCAGTACTTC
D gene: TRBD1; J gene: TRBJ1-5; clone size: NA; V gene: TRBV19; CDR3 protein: CASIADRGTQPQHF; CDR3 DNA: TGTGCCAGTATCGCTGACAGGGGGACTCAGCCCCAGCATTTT
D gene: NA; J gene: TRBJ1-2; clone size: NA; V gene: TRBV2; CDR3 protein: CASSPNPYGYTF; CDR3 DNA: TGTGCCAGCAGTCCAAACCCATATGGCTACACCTTC
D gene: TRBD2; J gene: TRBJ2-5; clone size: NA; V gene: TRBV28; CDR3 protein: CASSSGGLAGDQETQYF; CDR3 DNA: TGTGCCAGCAGCTCTGGGGGACTAGCGGGAGACCAGGAGACCCAGTACTTC
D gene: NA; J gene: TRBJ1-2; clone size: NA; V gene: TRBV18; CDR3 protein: CASSPPERGGGKYGYTF; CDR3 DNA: TGTGCCAGCTCACCACCCGAGAGGGGTGGTGGAAAGTATGGCTACACCTTC
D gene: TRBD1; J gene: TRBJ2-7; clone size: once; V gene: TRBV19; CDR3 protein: CATTDRPQVGEQYF; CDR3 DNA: TGTGCCACCACGGACAGGCCGCAGGTGGGCGAGCAGTACTTC
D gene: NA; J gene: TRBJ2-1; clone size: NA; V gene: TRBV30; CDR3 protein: CAWIEQGGRNNEQFF; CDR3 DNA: TGTGCCTGGATAGAGCAAGGGGGACGTAACAATGAGCAGTTCTTC
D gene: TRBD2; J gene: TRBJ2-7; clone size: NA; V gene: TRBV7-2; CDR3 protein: CASSPGTTSGEF; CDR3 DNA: TGTGCCAGCAGCCCTGGGACTACCTCCGGTGAATTC
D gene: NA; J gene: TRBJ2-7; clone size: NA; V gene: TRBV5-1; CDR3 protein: CASSTQGVVSGYEQYF; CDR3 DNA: TGCGCCAGCAGCACCCAAGGGGTGGTTTCTGGGTACGAGCAGTACTTC
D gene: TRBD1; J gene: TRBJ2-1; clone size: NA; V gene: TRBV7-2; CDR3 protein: CASSLALTGGYEQFF; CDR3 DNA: TGTGCCAGCAGCTTAGCGCTGACAGGGGGCTATGAGCAGTTCTTC
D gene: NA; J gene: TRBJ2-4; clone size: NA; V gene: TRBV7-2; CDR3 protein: CASSLFLGLTAKNIQYF; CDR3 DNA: TGTGCCAGCAGCTTATTTCTAGGTTTAACGGCCAAAAACATTCAGTACTTC
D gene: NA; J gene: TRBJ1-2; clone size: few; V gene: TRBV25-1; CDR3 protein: CASSIGITNYGYTF; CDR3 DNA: TGTGCCAGCAGTATCGGGATCACTAACTATGGCTACACCTTC
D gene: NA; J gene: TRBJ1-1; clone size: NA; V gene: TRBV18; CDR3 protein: CASSPYVGNTEAFF; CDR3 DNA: TGTGCCAGCTCACCATATGTAGGGAACACTGAAGCTTTCTTT
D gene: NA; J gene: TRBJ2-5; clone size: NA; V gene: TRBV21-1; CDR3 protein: CASSKGDSSGGEETQYF; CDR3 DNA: TGTGCCAGCAGCAAAGGGGATTCGTCAGGGGGCGAGGAGACCCAGTACTTC
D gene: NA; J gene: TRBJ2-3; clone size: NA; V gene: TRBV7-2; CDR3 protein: CASSLFFPASTDTQYF; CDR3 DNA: TGTGCCAGCAGCTTATTTTTTCCCGCTAGCACAGATACGCAGTATTTT
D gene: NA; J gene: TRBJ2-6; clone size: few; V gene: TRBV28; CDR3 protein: CASWGAGANVLTF; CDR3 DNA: TGTGCCAGCTGGGGGGCTGGGGCCAACGTCCTGACTTTC
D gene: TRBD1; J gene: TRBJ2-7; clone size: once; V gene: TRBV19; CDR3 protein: CASWDRGLNEQYF; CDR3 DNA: TGTGCCAGTTGGGACAGGGGGCTCAACGAGCAGTACTTC
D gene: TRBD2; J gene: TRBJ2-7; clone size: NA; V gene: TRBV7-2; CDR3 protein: CASSGLAGNSYEQYF; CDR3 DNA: TGTGCCAGCAGCGGACTAGCGGGGAACTCCTACGAGCAGTACTTC
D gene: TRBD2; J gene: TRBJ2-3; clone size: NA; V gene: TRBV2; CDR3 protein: CASRTFGGGDTQYF; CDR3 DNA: TGTGCCAGCAGGACCTTCGGGGGGGGTGATACGCAGTATTTT
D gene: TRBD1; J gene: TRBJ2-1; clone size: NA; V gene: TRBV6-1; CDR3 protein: CASSVMSRGLNEQFF; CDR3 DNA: TGTGCCAGCAGTGTAATGAGCAGGGGGCTTAATGAGCAGTTCTTC
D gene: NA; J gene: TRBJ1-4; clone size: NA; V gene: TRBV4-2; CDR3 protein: CASSGDQNEKLFF; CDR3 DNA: TGTGCCAGCAGCGGGGATCAGAATGAAAAACTGTTTTTT
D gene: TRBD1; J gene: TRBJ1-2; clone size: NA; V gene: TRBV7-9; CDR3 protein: CASSFGQVYGYTF; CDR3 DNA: TGTGCCAGCAGCTTCGGACAGGTGTATGGCTACACCTTC
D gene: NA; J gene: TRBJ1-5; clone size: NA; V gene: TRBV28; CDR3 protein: CASKFRGSNQPQHF; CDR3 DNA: TGTGCCAGTAAGTTCCGGGGGAGCAATCAGCCCCAGCATTTT
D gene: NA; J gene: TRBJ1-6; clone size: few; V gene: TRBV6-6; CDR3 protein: CASSYSTDSPLHF; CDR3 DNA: TGTGCCAGCAGTTACTCGACAGATTCACCCCTCCACTTT
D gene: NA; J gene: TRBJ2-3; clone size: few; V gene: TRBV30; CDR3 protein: CAWSPVDTQYF; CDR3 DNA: TGTGCCTGGAGTCCAGTAGATACGCAGTATTTT
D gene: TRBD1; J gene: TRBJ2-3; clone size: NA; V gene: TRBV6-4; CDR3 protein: CASKDRGRSTDTQYF; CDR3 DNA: TGTGCCAGCAAAGACAGGGGCCGCAGTACAGATACGCAGTATTTT
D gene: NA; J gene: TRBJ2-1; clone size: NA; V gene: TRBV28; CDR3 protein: CASSFVLGLTNEQFF; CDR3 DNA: TGTGCCAGCAGTTTTGTTCTGGGCTTAACCAATGAGCAGTTCTTC